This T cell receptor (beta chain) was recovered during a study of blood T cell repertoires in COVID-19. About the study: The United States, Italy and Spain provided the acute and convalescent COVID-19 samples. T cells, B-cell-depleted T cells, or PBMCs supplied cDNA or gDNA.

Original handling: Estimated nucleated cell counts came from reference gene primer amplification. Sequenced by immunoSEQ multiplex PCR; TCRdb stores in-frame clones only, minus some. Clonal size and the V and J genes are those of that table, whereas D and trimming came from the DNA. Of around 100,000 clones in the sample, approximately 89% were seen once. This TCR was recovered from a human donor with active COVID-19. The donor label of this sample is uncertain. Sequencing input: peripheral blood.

The CDR3 DNA is TGCGCCAGCCAACCGGACAGATACACCGGGGAGCTGTTTTTT. Protein sequence: CASQPDRYTGELFF. This sequence joins TRBV10-1 and TRBJ2-2; possibly TRBD1 for D (6 bases). The V gene's germline CDR1 is WNHNN and CDR2 SYGVQD (reference sequence). Trimming removed 8 bases from V and 3 bases from J, with 13 bases in between. This CDR3 has 14 amino acids.